This note documents a single T cell receptor (beta chain) sequence. TCR beta chains were sequenced at survey level with immunoSEQ. Sequenced by immunoSEQ multiplex PCR; TCRdb stores in-frame clones only, minus some. The sample records roughly 68,000 clones, 85% to 95% being singletons. This clonotype was obtained from a man in his forties with rheumatoid arthritis. The sample comprised PBMCs.

The CDR3 coding sequence is TGTGCCAGCAGCCCCGGGTCGGCAGGTACGCAGTATTTT. Residues: CASSPGSAGTQYF. The gene calls are TRBV2 and TRBJ2-3; D ambiguous. The V gene's germline CDR1 is SNHLY and CDR2 FYNNEI. The CDR3 sequence is 13 residues long. V gave up 6 bases and J gave up 8 bases, with 15 bases separating them.